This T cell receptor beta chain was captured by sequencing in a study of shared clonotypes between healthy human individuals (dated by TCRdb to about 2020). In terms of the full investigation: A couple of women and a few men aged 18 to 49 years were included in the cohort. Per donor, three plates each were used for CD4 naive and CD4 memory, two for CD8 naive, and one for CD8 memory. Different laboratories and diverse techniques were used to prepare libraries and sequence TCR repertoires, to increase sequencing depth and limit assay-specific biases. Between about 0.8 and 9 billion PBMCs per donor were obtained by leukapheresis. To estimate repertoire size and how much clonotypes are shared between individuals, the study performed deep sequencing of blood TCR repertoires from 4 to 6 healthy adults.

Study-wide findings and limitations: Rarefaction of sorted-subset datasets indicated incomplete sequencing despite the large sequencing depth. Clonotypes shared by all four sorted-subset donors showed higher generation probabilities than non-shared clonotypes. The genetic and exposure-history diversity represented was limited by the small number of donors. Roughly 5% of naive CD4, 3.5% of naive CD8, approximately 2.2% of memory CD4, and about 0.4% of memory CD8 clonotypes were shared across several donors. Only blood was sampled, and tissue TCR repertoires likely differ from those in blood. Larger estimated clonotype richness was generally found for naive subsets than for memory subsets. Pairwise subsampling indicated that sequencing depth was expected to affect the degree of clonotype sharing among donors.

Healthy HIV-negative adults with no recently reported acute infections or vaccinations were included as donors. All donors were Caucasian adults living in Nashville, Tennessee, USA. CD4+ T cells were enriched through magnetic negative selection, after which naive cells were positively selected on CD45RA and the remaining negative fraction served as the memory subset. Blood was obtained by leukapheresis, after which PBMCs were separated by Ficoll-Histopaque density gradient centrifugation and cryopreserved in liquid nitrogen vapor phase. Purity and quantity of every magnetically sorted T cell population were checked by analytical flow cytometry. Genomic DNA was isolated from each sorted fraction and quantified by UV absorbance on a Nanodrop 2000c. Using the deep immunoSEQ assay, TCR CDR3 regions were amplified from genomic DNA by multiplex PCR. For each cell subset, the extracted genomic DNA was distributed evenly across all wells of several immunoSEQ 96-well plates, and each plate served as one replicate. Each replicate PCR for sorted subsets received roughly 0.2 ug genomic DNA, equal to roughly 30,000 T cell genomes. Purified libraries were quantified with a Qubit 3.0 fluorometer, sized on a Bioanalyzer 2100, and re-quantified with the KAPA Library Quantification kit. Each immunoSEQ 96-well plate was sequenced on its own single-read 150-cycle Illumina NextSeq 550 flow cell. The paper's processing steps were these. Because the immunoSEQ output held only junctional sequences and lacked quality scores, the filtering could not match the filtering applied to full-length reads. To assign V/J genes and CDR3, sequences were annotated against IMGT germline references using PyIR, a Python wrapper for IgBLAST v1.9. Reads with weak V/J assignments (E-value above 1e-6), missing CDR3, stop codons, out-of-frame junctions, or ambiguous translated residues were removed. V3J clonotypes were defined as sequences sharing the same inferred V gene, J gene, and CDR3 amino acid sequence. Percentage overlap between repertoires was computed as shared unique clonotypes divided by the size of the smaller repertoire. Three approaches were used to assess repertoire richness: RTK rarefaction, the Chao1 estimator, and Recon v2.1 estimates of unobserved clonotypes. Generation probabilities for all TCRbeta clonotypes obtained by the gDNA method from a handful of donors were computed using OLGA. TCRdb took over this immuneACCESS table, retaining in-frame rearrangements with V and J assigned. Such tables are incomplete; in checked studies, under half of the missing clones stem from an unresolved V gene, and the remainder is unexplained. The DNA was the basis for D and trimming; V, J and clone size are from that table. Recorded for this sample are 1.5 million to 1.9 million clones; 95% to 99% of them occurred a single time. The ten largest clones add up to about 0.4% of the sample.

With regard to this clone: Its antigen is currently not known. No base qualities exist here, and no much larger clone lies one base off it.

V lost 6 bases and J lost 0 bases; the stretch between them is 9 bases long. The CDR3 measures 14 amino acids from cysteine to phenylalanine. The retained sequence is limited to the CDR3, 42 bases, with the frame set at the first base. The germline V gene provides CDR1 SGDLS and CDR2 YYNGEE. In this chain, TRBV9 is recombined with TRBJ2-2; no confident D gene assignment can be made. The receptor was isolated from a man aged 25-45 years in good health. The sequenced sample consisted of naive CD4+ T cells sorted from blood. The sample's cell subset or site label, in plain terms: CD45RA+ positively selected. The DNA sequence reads TGTGCCAGCACCCCGCATGCGAACACCGGGGAGCTGTTTTTT. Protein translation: CASTPHANTGELFF.